The sequence of this TCR beta chain was determined in a study of CD8 T cells in ankylosing spondylitis. A word on this clonotype: The antigen is undetermined.

Overall study findings and caveats: A TCR beta motif made of several highly homologous variants seemed typical of ankylosing spondylitis blood. Some of these motif variants have turned up before, in reports on reactive arthritis synovial fluid and blood.

There are 16 residues in the CDR3. The V gene lost 4 bases and the J gene lost 2 bases, with 12 bases spanning the gap. Germline-derived CDR1 and CDR2 are SNHLY and FYNNEI. One entry per CDR3 protein, called by TCRdb with MiXCR from the 5' RACE reads. The sample shows over 700,000 distinct CDR3 sequences, 15% to 20% of them seen only once. This TCR was sampled from a male donor with ankylosing spondylitis. V and J are TRBV2 and TRBJ1-6; D is perhaps TRBD1 (5 bases). Sequenced sample: blood, either unsorted or a sorted T cell fraction (not recorded which). The CDR3 nucleotides read TGTGCCAGCAGTGCAACGGGACTTACCTATAATTCACCCCTCCACTTT. Its protein is CASSATGLTYNSPLHF. The whole variable domain, remainder taken from reference TRBV2 and TRBJ1-6, is EPEVTQTPSHQVTQMGQEVILRCVPISNHLYFYWYRQILGQKVEFLVSFYNNEISEKSEIFDDQFSVERPDGSNFTLKIRSTKLEDSAMYFCASSATGLTYNSPLHFGNGTRLTVT.